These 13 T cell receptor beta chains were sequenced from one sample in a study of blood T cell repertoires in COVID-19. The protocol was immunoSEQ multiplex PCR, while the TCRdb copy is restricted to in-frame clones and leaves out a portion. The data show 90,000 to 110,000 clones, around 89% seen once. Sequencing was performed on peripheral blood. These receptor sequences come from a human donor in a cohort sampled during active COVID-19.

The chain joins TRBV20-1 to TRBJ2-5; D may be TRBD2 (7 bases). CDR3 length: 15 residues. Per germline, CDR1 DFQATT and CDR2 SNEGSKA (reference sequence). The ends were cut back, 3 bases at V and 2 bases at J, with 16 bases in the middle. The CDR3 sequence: CSASWSGGGQETQYF. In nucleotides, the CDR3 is TGCAGTGCTAGTTGGTCGGGGGGCGGGCAAGAGACCCAGTACTTC.

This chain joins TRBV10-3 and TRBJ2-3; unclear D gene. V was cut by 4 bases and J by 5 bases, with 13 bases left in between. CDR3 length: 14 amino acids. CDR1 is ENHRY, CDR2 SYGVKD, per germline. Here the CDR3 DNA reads TGTGCCATCAGTGCCCGAGGTCCCGAAGATACGCAGTATTTT. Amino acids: CAISARGPEDTQYF.

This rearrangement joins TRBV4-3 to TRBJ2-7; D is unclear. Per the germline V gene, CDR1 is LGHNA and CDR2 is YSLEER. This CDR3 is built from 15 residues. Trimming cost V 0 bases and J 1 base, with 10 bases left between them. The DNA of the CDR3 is TGCGCCAGCAGCCAAGATCCGCAACATTCCTACGAGCAGTACTTC. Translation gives CASSQDPQHSYEQYF.

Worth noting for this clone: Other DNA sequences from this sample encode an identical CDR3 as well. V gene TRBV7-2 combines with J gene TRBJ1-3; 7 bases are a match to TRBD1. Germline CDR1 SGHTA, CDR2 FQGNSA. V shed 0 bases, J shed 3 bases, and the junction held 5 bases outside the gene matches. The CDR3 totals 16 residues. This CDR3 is CASSLAQQGDGNTIYF. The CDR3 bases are TGTGCCAGCAGCTTAGCACAGCAGGGGGATGGAAACACCATATATTTT.

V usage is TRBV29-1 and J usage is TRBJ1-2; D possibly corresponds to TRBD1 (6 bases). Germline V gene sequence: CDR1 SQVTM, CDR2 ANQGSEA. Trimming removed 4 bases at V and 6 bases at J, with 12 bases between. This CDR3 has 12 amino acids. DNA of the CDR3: TGCAGCGTTGCGCGCTCAGGGGATGGCTACACCTTC. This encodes CSVARSGDGYTF. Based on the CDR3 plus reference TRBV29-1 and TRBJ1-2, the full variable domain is SAVISQKPSRDICQRGTSLTIQCQVDSQVTMMFWYRQQPGQSLTLIATANQGSEATYESGFVIDKFPISRPNLTFSTLTVSNMSPEDSSIYLCSVARSGDGYTFGSGTRLTVV.

The CDR3 region is CASSFQFVPGTEAFF. Here the CDR3 DNA reads TGTGCCAGCAGTTTTCAATTCGTCCCCGGCACTGAAGCTTTCTTT. The chain is built from TRBV7-2 and TRBJ1-1; the D is unclear. The V gene's germline CDR1 is SGHTA and CDR2 FQGNSA. The CDR3 sequence is 15 residues long. The ends were cut back, 6 bases at V and 4 bases at J, with 18 bases in the middle.

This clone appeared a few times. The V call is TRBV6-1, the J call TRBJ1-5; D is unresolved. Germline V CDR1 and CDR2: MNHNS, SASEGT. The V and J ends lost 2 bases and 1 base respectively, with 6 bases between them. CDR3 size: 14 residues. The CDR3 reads CASSESGSNQPQHF. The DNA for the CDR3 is TGTGCCAGCAGTGAATCCGGGAGCAATCAGCCCCAGCATTTT.

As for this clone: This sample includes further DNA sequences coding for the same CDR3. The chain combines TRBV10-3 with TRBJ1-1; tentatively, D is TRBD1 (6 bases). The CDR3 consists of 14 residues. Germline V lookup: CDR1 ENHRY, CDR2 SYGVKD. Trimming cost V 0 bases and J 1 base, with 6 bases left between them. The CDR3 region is CAISESGQNTEAFF. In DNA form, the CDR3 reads TGTGCCATCAGTGAGTCGGGACAGAACACTGAAGCTTTCTTT.

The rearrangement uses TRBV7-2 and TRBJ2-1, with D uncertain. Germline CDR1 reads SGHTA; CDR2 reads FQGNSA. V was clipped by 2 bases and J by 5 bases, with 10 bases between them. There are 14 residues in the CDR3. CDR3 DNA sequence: TGTGCCAGCAGCTTAAGTCACAGCAACAATGAGCAGTTCTTC. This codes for CASSLSHSNNEQFF.

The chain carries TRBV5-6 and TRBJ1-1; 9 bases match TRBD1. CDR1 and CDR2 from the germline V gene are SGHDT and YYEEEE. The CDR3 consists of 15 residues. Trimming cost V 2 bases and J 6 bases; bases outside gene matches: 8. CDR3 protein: CASSFRDRALSEAFF. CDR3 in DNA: TGTGCCAGCAGCTTCCGGGACAGGGCCCTGTCTGAAGCTTTCTTT. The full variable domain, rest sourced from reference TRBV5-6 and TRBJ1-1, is DAGVTQSPTHLIKTRGQQVTLRCSPKSGHDTVSWYQQALGQGPQFIFQYYEEEERQRGNFPDRFSGHQFPNYSSELNVNALLLGDSALYLCASSFRDRALSEAFFGQGTRLTVV.

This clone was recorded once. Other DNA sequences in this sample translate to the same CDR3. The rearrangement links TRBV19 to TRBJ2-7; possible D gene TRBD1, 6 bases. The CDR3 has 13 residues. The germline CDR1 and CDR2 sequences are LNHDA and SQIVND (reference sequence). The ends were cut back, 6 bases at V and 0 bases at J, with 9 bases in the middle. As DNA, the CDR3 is TGTGCCAGTAGGACAGGTAGCTCCTACGAGCAGTACTTC. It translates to CASRTGSSYEQYF.

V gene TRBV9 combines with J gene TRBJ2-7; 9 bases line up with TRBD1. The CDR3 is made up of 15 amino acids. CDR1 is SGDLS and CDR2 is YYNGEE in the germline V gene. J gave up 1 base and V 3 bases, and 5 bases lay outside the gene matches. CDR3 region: CASSATGTGSYEQYF. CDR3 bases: TGTGCCAGCAGCGCTACCGGGACAGGGTCCTACGAGCAGTACTTC.

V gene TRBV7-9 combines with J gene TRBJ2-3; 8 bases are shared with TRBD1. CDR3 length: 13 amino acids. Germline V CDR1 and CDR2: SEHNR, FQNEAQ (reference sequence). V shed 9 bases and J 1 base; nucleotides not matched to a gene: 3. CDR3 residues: CARDRAGTDTQYF. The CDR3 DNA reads TGTGCCAGGGACAGGGCTGGCACAGATACGCAGTATTTT.